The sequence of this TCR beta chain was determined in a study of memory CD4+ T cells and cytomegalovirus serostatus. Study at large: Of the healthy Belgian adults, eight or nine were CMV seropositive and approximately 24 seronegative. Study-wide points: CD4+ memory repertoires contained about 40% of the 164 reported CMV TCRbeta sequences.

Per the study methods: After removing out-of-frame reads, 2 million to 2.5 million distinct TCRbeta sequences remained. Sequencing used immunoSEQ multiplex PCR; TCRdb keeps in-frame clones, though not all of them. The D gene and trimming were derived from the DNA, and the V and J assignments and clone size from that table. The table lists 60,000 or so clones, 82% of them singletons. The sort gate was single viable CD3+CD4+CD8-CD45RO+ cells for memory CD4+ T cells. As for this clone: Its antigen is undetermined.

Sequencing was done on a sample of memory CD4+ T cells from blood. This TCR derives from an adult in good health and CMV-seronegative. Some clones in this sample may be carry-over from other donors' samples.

The CDR3 here is CASTRTGLGENIQYF. The CDR3 DNA follows: TGTGCCAGCACTCGCACGGGACTAGGGGAAAACATTCAGTACTTC. The chain combines TRBV6-6 with TRBJ2-4, with TRBD2 matching 8 bases. Trimming removed 7 bases from V and 5 bases from J; junction bases left unmatched: 10. The CDR3 has 15 amino acids. Germline assignment: CDR1 MNHNY and CDR2 SVGAGI (reference sequence).